A single sample is the source of the 29 T cell receptor beta chains below, sequenced in a study of shared clonotypes between healthy human individuals. The data were produced by immunoSEQ multiplex PCR, yet TCRdb's version contains in-frame clones alone and is incomplete. The sample holds 450,000 to 700,000 clones; roughly 96% are singletons and the top ten take 0.11%. CD45RO-negative, CCR7-selected cells formed the naive CD8 fraction, which excluded terminally differentiated effector memory CD45RA+ cells. Sequenced sample: naive CD8+ T cells sorted from blood. These receptors all come from a woman aged 25 to 39 in good health.

J is TRBJ2-1 and V is TRBV11-3; 8 nucleotides align to TRBD2. V shed 3 bases, J shed 7 bases, and the junction held 5 bases outside the gene matches. The CDR3 has 14 amino acids. Germline assignment: CDR1 SGHNT and CDR2 YENEEA. CDR3 region: CASSLVSGRNEQFF. Here the CDR3 DNA reads TGTGCCAGCAGCTTGGTAAGCGGGAGAAATGAGCAGTTCTTC.

The J gene is TRBJ2-1, the V gene TRBV11-2, with TRBD1 as a possible D gene (6 bases). V was cut by 3 bases and J by 3 bases, with 12 bases left in between. CDR1 SGHAT and CDR2 FQNNGV come from the germline V gene. The CDR3 is 15 residues long. The CDR3 loop is CASSLSQGSYNEQFF. The CDR3, as DNA: TGTGCCAGCAGCTTGAGCCAGGGGAGCTACAATGAGCAGTTCTTC.

The chain combines TRBV29-1 with TRBJ2-7, with unresolved D. V lost 0 bases to trimming and J lost 5 bases, with 2 bases between them. Germline CDR1 is SQVTM and CDR2 is ANQGSEA. The CDR3 loop spans 10 amino acids. The DNA for the CDR3 is TGCAGCGTTGAAGACAACGAGCAGTACTTC. As protein: CSVEDNEQYF.

The chain has TRBV28 and TRBJ2-7, with 8 nucleotides matching TRBD2. The CDR3 length is 11 residues. V was pared by 10 bases and J by 7 bases, with 6 bases of the junction left unmatched. Germline CDR1 MDHEN, CDR2 SYDVKM. The CDR3: CATARGGEQYF. The CDR3 nucleotides are TGTGCCACCGCCCGGGGGGGGGAGCAGTACTTC.

The V call is TRBV19, the J call TRBJ2-1; 14 bases are a match to TRBD2. The junction had 6 bases not matched to a gene; V was cut back by 2 bases and J by 9 bases. CDR3 length: 16 amino acids. CDR1 is LNHDA, CDR2 SQIVND, per germline (reference sequence). Here the CDR3 DNA reads TGTGCCAGTAGTATAACCGGGACTAGCGGGAGTGTTGAGCAGTTCTTC. Protein product: CASSITGTSGSVEQFF.

This chain connects TRBV7-6 to TRBJ1-1; D possibly corresponds to TRBD1 (5 bases). The CDR3 totals 13 residues. Germline CDR1 is SGHVS and CDR2 is FNYEAQ. V dropped 5 bases and J dropped 3 bases, with 10 bases sitting between them. The CDR3 region is CASSTGQYTEAFF. The DNA of the CDR3 is TGTGCCAGCAGCACAGGACAATACACTGAAGCTTTCTTT.

The chain recombines TRBV4-1 with TRBJ2-5, with 10 nucleotides matching TRBD2. The CDR3 length is 17 residues. The V segment lost 2 bases and the J segment 2 bases; nucleotides outside the gene matches: 8. The V gene's germline CDR1 is MGHRA and CDR2 YSYEKL. Written as DNA, the CDR3 is TGCGCCAGCAGCCAACGGACTAGCGGAGGGACTCAAGAGACCCAGTACTTC. This encodes CASSQRTSGGTQETQYF.

This rearrangement joins TRBV19 to TRBJ2-1; D call uncertain. The CDR3 has 17 residues. V lost 0 bases, J lost 0 bases, and 12 bases lay in between. Germline V gene lookup returns CDR1 LNHDA and CDR2 SQIVND (reference sequence). The CDR3 here is CASSIDRGDFSYNEQFF. The CDR3 nucleotides are TGTGCCAGTAGTATAGATCGTGGGGATTTCTCCTACAATGAGCAGTTCTTC.

This chain connects TRBV5-1 to TRBJ2-3; TRBD2 matches 12 bases. There are 16 residues in the CDR3. From germline, CDR1 is SGHRS and CDR2 YFSETQ. V was clipped by 3 bases and J by 1 base; unmatched bases: 3. CDR3 in DNA: TGCGCCAGCAGCTCTAGCGGGAGGGTGGGCACAGATACGCAGTATTTT. Translation: CASSSSGRVGTDTQYF.

The chain has TRBV6-1 and TRBJ1-5, with D unclear. V lost 1 base to trimming and J lost 2 bases, with 12 bases between them. CDR1 and CDR2 (germline): MNHNS, SASEGT. This CDR3 is 16 amino acids long. The CDR3 DNA reads as TGTGCCAGCAGTGAAGGAGTGTGGGGAGGCAATCAGCCCCAGCATTTT. Its translation: CASSEGVWGGNQPQHF.

This chain links TRBV5-1 with TRBJ2-5; 8 bases fit TRBD1. The end of the DNA aligns better with TRBJ2-7, so the J call may be wrong. Germline V gene data show CDR1 as SGHRS and CDR2 as YFSETQ. CDR3 length: 14 amino acids. The CDR3: CASSIGQGSYEQYF. The CDR3 DNA reads TGCGCCAGCAGCATTGGACAGGGCTCCTACGAGCAGTACTTC.

This clone was recorded once. This rearrangement joins TRBV7-8 to TRBJ1-5; D might be TRBD1 (5 bases). V lost 3 bases to trimming and J lost 9 bases, with 12 bases between them. CDR1 is SGHVS and CDR2 is FQNEAQ in the germline V gene. The CDR3 runs 13 residues. The CDR3 DNA sequence: TGTGCCAGCAGCTTGGGCGGGGGATCGCCCCAGCATTTT. Protein: CASSLGGGSPQHF.

The chain has TRBV19 and TRBJ1-5, with D perhaps TRBD1 (5 bases). The CDR3 length is 16 residues. Trimming shortened V by 7 bases and J by 4 bases, and 20 bases separated the two germline ends. Germline lookup yields CDR1 LNHDA and CDR2 SQIVND (reference sequence). CDR3 DNA: TGTGCCAGTACCTGGGGGGGAGGGAGTCGGAATCAGCCCCAGCATTTT. Protein sequence: CASTWGGGSRNQPQHF.

This chain links TRBV4-1 with TRBJ2-1; 7 bases match TRBD2. V trimming: 5 bases; J trimming: 6 bases; junction bases outside the gene matches: 7. Per germline, CDR1 MGHRA and CDR2 YSYEKL. This CDR3 contains 14 residues. CDR3 region: CASSSRAGANEQFF. In DNA form, the CDR3 reads TGCGCCAGCAGCTCACGGGCGGGAGCCAATGAGCAGTTCTTC.

This chain connects TRBV27 to TRBJ2-1; 13 bases fit TRBD2. This CDR3 has 15 residues. After removal of 4 bases from V and 9 bases from J, the junction contained 6 bases not matched to a gene. Germline-derived CDR1 and CDR2 are MNHEY and SMNVEV (reference sequence). CDR3 bases: TGTGCCAGCAGTTCCGGACTAGCGGGAGTTACTGAGCAGTTCTTC. Translation: CASSSGLAGVTEQFF.

The J gene is TRBJ2-7, the V gene TRBV6-6; 9 bases are a match to TRBD1. Trimming at V came to 5 bases and at J to 0 bases, leaving 8 bases not matched to a gene. The CDR3 spans 16 residues. Germline CDR1 MNHNY, CDR2 SVGAGI (reference sequence). The CDR3 here is CASSQGQGRSSYEQYF. CDR3 coding DNA: TGTGCCAGCAGTCAGGGACAGGGAAGAAGCTCCTACGAGCAGTACTTC.

The chain uses TRBV28 and TRBJ1-3; no definite D call. Germline V gene data show CDR1 as MDHEN and CDR2 as SYDVKM. This CDR3 comprises 15 residues. V lost 2 bases and J 2 bases, leaving 10 bases between the germline ends. The CDR3 loop is CASSLIGGTGNTIYF. CDR3 DNA: TGTGCCAGCAGTTTAATTGGTGGCACTGGAAACACCATATATTTT.

V usage is TRBV15 and J usage is TRBJ1-4, with TRBD1 as a possible D gene (5 bases). The V gene's germline CDR1 is LNHNV and CDR2 YYDKDF (reference sequence). CDR3 length: 16 residues. Trimming pared 4 bases from V and 8 bases from J, leaving 20 bases between. The CDR3 DNA reads as TGTGCCACCAGCACCTCCCGTGGTGGGGGAGGCGAAAAACTGTTTTTT. It translates to CATSTSRGGGGEKLFF.

The chain combines TRBV19 with TRBJ1-5; D not resolved. The V gene's germline CDR1 is LNHDA and CDR2 SQIVND (reference sequence). The CDR3 sequence is 14 residues long. The ends were cut back, 6 bases at V and 0 bases at J, with 9 bases in the middle. The CDR3 loop reads CASSGDNSNQPQHF. The CDR3 coding sequence is TGTGCCAGTAGCGGAGATAATAGCAATCAGCCCCAGCATTTT.

The chain carries TRBV14 and TRBJ2-7; 14 bases align to TRBD2. CDR1 is SGHDN, CDR2 FVKESK, per germline. Trimming removed 2 bases from V and 5 bases from J; junction bases left unmatched: 11. This CDR3 has 18 residues. The CDR3 sequence is CASSQRKGLAGVAHEQYF. The CDR3 DNA sequence: TGTGCCAGCAGCCAAAGGAAGGGACTAGCGGGAGTTGCCCACGAGCAGTACTTC.

The chain uses TRBV19 and TRBJ1-6; D is unresolved. Germline assignment: CDR1 LNHDA and CDR2 SQIVND (reference sequence). The V end was cut by 3 bases, the J end by 7 bases, with 7 bases between. This CDR3 spans 13 amino acids. The CDR3 region has the DNA TGTGCCAGTAGTATCCGGGTCAATTCACCCCTCCACTTT. It specifies CASSIRVNSPLHF.

V gene TRBV27 combines with J gene TRBJ2-1; tentatively, D is TRBD1 (5 bases). This CDR3 spans 14 amino acids. Trimming cost V 8 bases and J 6 bases, with 17 bases left between them. Germline CDR1 MNHEY, CDR2 SMNVEV (reference sequence). The CDR3 is CASAIGATGNEQFF. The CDR3 region has the DNA TGTGCCAGCGCGATAGGGGCCACGGGCAATGAGCAGTTCTTC.

The chain carries TRBV19 and TRBJ1-5, with a weak D call TRBD1 (6 bases). Germline CDR1 reads LNHDA; CDR2 reads SQIVND (reference sequence). The CDR3 runs 12 residues. V lost 3 bases, J lost 8 bases, and 8 bases lay in between. The CDR3 sequence is CASSIRGKPQHF. The CDR3 nucleotides are TGTGCCAGTAGTATCAGGGGAAAGCCCCAGCATTTT.

The chain uses TRBV30 and TRBJ1-1, with unresolved D. The CDR3 has 14 amino acids. V lost 0 bases and J 7 bases, leaving 15 bases between the germline ends. Germline CDR1 reads GTSNPN; CDR2 reads SVGIG (reference sequence). CDR3: CAWSVGVGVSEAFF. The CDR3 DNA reads TGTGCCTGGAGTGTTGGGGTGGGAGTCAGTGAAGCTTTCTTT.

The CDR3: CASATGTASYEQYF. The CDR3 DNA reads TGTGCCAGCGCCACCGGGACAGCATCCTACGAGCAGTACTTC. The rearrangement links TRBV27 to TRBJ2-7, with 7 bases fitting TRBD1. This CDR3 is built from 14 residues. V trimming: 8 bases; J trimming: 1 base; junction bases outside the gene matches: 8. Germline V gene data show CDR1 as MNHEY and CDR2 as SMNVEV (reference sequence).

V and J are TRBV9 and TRBJ2-7; D may be TRBD1 (5 bases). Per germline, CDR1 SGDLS and CDR2 YYNGEE. The V end lost 3 bases, the J end lost 1 base, and 11 bases lay between the germline ends. CDR3 length: 14 residues. The DNA of the CDR3 is TGTGCCAGCAGCGCTCCAGGGCGATCCTACGAGCAGTACTTC. Translating gives CASSAPGRSYEQYF.

The chain combines TRBV6-5 with TRBJ2-1; TRBD2 matches at 10 bases. V was clipped by 6 bases and J by 9 bases; unmatched bases: 2. The CDR3 spans 12 residues. Looked up from germline, CDR1 is MNHEY and CDR2 is SVGAGI. The CDR3 sequence is CASSTSGTEQFF. CDR3 nucleotides: TGTGCCAGCAGCACTAGCGGGACTGAGCAGTTCTTC.

J is TRBJ1-5 and V is TRBV21-1; the tabulated D call, TRBD1, remains unverified against the DNA. TRBV21-1 is given as a pseudogene. The CDR3 contains 15 residues. CDR3 in DNA: TGTGCCAGCAGCAAAAAGAGGGGGTCGCGGCAGCCCCAGCATTTT. This gives the protein CASSKKRGSRQPQHF.

This rearrangement joins TRBV27 to TRBJ1-1, with D possibly TRBD1 on 5 matching bases. From germline, CDR1 is MNHEY and CDR2 SMNVEV (reference sequence). Deletions cut 4 bases from V and 5 bases from J, with 8 bases between. CDR3 length: 12 residues. CDR3: CASSYGGTEAFF. The CDR3 nucleotides read TGTGCCAGCAGTTACGGGGGGACTGAAGCTTTCTTT.